This T cell receptor beta chain was observed in a study of T-cell memory formation after mild COVID-19. The study's findings and limits: The authors left the SARS-CoV-2 specificity of second-wave clones peaking on day 37 unconfirmed.

Each CDR3 protein is one row after TCRdb ran MiXCR on the 5' RACE reads. The sample lists a few hundred thousand distinct CDR3 sequences, approximately 30% occurring once. On this clonotype: What it binds is not known.

The TCR originated in an adult woman who had mild COVID-19 (a few samples of this study predate the infection). Cell type and time point are not known. The sample consisted of PBMCs or a T cell subset sorted from them (not recorded which).

The CDR3 region is CATSRAGTLKYF. The DNA for the CDR3 is TGTGCCACCAGCAGAGCAGGGACCCTGAAGTACTTC. The rearrangement links TRBV15 to TRBJ2-7; D is tentatively TRBD1 or TRBD2 (5 bases each). The CDR3 runs 12 residues. Trimming shortened V by 1 base and J by 11 bases, and 12 bases separated the two germline ends. Germline V gives CDR1 LNHNV, CDR2 YYDKDF (reference sequence).